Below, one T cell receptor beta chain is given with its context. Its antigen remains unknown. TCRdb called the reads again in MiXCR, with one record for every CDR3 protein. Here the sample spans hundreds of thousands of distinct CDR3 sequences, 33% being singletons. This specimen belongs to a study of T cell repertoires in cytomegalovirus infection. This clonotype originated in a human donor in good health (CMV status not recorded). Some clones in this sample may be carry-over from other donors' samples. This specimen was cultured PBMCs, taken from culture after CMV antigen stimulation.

CDR3 region: CASRMGQGAPFYEQYF. CDR3 nucleotides: TGTGCCAGCAGGATGGGACAGGGGGCACCATTCTACGAGCAGTACTTC. The chain uses TRBV28 and TRBJ2-7; the match to TRBD1 covers 12 bases. Losses at the gene ends were 6 bases for V and 3 bases for J; bases not matched to a gene: 9. The CDR3 loop spans 16 amino acids. CDR1 MDHEN and CDR2 SYDVKM come from the germline V gene. The variable domain in full, completed from reference TRBV28 and TRBJ2-7, reads DVKVTQSSRYLVKRTGEKVFLECVQDMDHENMFWYRQDPGLGLRLIYFSYDVKMKEKGDIPEGYSVSREKKERFSLILESASTNQTSMYLCASRMGQGAPFYEQYFGPGTRLTVT.